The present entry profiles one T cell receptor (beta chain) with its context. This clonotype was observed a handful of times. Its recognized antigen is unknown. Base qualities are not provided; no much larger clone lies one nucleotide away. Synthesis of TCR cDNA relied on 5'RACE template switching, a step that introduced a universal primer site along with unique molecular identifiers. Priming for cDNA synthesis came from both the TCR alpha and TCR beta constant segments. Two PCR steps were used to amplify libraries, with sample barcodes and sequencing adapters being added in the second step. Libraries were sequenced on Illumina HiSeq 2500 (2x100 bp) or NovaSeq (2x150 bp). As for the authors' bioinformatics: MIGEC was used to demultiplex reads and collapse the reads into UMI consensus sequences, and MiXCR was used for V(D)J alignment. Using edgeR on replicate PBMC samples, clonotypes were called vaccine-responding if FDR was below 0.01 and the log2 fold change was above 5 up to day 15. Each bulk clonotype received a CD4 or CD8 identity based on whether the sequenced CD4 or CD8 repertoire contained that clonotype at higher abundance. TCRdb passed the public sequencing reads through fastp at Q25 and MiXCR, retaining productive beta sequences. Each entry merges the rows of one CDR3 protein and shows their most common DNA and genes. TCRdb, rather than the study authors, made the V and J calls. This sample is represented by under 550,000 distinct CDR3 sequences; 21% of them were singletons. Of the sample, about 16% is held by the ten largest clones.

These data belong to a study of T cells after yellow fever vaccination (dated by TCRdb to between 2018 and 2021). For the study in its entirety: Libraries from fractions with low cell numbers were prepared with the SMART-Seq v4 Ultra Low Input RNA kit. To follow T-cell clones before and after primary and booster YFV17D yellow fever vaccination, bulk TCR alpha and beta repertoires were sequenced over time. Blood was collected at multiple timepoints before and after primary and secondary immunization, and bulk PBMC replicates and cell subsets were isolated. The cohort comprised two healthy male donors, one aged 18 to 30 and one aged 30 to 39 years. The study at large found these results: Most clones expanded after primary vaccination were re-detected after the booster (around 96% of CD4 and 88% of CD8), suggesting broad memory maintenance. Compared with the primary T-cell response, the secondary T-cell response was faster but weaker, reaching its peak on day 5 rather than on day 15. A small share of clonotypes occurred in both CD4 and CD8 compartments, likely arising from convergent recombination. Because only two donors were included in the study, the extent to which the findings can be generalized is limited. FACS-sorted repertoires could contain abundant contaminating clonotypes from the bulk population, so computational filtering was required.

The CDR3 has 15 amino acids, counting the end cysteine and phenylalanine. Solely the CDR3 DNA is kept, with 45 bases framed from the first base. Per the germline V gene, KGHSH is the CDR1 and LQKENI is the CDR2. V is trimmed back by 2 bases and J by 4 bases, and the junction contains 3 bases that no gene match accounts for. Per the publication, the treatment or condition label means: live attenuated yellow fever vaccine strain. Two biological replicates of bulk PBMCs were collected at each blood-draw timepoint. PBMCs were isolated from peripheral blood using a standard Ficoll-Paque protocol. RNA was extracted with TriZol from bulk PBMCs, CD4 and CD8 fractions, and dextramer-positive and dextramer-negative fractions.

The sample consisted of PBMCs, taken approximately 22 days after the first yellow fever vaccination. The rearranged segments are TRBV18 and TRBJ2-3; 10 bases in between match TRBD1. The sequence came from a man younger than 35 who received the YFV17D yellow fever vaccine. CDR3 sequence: CASSPGTGAPDTQYF. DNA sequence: TGTGCCAGCTCACCAGGGACAGGGGCTCCAGATACGCAGTATTTT. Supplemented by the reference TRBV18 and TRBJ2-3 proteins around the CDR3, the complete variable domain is NAGVMQNPRHLVRRRGQEARLRCSPMKGHSHVYWYRQLPEEGLKFMVYLQKENIIDESGMPKERFSAEFPKEGPSILRIQQVVRGDSAAYFCASSPGTGAPDTQYFGPGTRLTVL.